This T cell receptor beta chain was recovered during a study of coeliac disease. Study-level background: Refractory type I patients had no gluten-free diet response for over 12 months. The study queried TRBV7-2 bias without high-resolution HLA data.

Trimming took off 5 bases at V and 0 bases at J, with 13 bases between the two ends. Germline lookup yields CDR1 SGHAT and CDR2 FQNNGV. This CDR3 is built from 16 residues. Assay used: immunoSEQ multiplex PCR; TCRdb lists only in-frame clones, some missing. Of several thousand clones in the sample, approximately 70% are singletons; the top ten hold 7% to 9.5%. The sequenced sample was intraepithelial lymphocytes from the gut. This chain connects TRBV11-2 to TRBJ2-2, with D unclear. This sequence was found in a man aged 25 to 40 with celiac disease. The CDR3 here is CASSGGWSTNTGELFF. DNA for the CDR3: TGTGCCAGCAGCGGCGGCTGGAGCACGAACACCGGGGAGCTGTTTTTT.